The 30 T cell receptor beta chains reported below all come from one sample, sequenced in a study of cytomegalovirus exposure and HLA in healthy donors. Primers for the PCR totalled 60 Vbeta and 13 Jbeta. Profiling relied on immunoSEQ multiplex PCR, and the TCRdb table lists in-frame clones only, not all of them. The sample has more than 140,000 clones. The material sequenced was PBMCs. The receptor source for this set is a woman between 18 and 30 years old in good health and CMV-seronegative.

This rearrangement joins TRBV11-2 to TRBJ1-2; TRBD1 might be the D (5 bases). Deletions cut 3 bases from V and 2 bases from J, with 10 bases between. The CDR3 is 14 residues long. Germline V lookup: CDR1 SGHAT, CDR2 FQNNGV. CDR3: CASSLTEPNYGYTF. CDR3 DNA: TGTGCCAGCAGCTTGACAGAACCCAACTATGGCTACACCTTC.

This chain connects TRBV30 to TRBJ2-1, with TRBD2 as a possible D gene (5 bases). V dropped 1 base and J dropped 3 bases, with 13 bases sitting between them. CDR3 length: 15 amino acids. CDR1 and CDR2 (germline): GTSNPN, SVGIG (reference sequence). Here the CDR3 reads CAWSDGELGYNEQFF. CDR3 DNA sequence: TGTGCCTGGAGTGACGGGGAGTTAGGCTACAATGAGCAGTTCTTC.

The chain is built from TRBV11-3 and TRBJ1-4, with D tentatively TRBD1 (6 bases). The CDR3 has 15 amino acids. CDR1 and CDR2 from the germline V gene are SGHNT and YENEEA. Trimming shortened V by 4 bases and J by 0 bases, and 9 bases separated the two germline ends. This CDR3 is CASSYQGTTNEKLFF. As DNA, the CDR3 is TGTGCCAGCAGCTATCAGGGGACAACTAATGAAAAACTGTTTTTT.

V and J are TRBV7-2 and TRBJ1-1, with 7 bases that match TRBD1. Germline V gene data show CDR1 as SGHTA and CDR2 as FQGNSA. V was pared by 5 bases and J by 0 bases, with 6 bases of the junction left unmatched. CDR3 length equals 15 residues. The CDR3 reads CASSLDRQLNTEAFF. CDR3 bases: TGTGCCAGCAGCCTGGACAGGCAATTGAACACTGAAGCTTTCTTT.

The CDR3 region has the DNA TGCGCCAGCAGCTTGGCCCCCGGGCAGGGAGGCACCGGGGAGCTGTTTTTT. It translates to CASSLAPGQGGTGELFF. The rearrangement links TRBV5-1 to TRBJ2-2; D might be TRBD2 (6 bases). The germline CDR1 and CDR2 sequences are SGHRS and YFSETQ. V was pared by 0 bases and J by 4 bases, with 16 bases between. The CDR3 consists of 17 residues.

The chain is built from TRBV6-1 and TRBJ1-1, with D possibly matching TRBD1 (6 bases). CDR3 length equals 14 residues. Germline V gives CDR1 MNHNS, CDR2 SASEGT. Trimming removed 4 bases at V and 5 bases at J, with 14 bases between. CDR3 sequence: CASSVRDKWTEAFF. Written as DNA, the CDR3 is TGTGCCAGCAGTGTCCGGGACAAGTGGACTGAAGCTTTCTTT.

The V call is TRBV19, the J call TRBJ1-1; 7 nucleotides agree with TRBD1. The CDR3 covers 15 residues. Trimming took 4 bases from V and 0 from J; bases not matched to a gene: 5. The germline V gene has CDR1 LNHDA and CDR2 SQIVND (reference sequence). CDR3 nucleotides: TGTGCCAGTAGTACATCCGGGACAGTGAACACTGAAGCTTTCTTT. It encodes CASSTSGTVNTEAFF.

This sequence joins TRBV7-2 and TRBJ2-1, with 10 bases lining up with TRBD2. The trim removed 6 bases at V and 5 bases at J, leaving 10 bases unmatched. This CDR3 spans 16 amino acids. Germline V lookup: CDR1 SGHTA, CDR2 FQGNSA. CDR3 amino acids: CASSRWGTSGDNEQFF. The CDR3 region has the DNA TGTGCCAGCAGTAGATGGGGCACTAGCGGGGACAATGAGCAGTTCTTC.

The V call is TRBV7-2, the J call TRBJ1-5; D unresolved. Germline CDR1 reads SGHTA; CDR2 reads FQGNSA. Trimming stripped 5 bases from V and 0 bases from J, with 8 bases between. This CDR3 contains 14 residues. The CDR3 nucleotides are TGTGCCAGCAGCGTGGAGGCTAGCAATCAGCCCCAGCATTTT. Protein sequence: CASSVEASNQPQHF.

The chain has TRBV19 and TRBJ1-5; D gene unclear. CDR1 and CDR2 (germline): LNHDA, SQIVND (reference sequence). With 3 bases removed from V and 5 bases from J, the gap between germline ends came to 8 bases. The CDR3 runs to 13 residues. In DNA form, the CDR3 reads TGTGCCAGTAGTATTCGTGGGCATCAGCCCCAGCATTTT. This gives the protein CASSIRGHQPQHF.

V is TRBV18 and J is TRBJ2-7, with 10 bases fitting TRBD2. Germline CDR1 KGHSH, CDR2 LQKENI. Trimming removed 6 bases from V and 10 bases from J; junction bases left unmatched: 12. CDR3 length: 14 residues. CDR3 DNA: TGTGCCAGCTCCCAAGTAGAGCGGGAGGGTCCCCAGTACTTC. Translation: CASSQVEREGPQYF.

The CDR3 region is CASSSDRGYYGYTF. DNA of the CDR3: TGCGCCAGCAGCTCAGACAGGGGATACTATGGCTACACCTTC. This chain links TRBV5-1 with TRBJ1-2; TRBD1 matches 8 bases. Germline CDR1 reads SGHRS; CDR2 reads YFSETQ. The V gene end was trimmed by 3 bases and the J gene end by 3 bases; junction bases not matched to a gene: 4. The CDR3 spans 14 residues.

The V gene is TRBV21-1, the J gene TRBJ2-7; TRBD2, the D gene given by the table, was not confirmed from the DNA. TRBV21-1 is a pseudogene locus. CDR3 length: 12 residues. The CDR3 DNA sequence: TGTGCCAGCAGCCCTCCCCCCCACGAGCAGTACTTC. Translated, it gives CASSPPPHEQYF.

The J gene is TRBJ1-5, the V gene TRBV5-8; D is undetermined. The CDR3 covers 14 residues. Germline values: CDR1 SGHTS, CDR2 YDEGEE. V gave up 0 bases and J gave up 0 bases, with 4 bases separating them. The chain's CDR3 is CASSLVHSNQPQHF. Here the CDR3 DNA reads TGTGCCAGCAGCTTGGTCCATAGCAATCAGCCCCAGCATTTT.

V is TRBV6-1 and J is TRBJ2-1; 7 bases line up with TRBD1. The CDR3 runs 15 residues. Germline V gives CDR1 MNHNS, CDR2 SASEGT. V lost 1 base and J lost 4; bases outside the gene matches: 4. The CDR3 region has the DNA TGTGCCAGCAGTGAAGAGGCAGGGGGATACAATGAGCAGTTCTTC. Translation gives CASSEEAGGYNEQFF.

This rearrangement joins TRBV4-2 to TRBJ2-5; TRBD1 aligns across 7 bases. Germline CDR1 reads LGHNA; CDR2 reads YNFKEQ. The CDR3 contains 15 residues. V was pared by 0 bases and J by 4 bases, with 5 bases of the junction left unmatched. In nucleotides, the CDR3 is TGTGCCAGCAGCCAAGACCCGGGACAGCCAGAGACCCAGTACTTC. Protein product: CASSQDPGQPETQYF.

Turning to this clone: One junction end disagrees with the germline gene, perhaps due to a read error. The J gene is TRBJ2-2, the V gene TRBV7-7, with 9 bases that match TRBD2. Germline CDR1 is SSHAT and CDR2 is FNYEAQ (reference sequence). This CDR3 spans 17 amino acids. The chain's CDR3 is CASSLAFSGGPTGELFF. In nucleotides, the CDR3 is TGTGCTAGCAGCTTAGCGTTCAGCGGGGGGCCCACCGGGGAGCTGTTTTTT.

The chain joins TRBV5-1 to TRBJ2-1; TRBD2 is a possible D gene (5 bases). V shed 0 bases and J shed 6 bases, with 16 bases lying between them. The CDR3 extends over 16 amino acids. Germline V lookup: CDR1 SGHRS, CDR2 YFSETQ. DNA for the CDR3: TGCGCCAGCAGCTTGGCCGGGAACCCTTCTTTCAATGAGCAGTTCTTC. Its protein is CASSLAGNPSFNEQFF. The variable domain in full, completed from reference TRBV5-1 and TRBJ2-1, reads KAGVTQTPRYLIKTRGQQVTLSCSPISGHRSVSWYQQTPGQGLQFLFEYFSETQRNKGNFPGRFSGRQFSNSRSEMNVSTLELGDSALYLCASSLAGNPSFNEQFFGPGTRLTVL.

This CDR3 reads CASSQREEVGDTQYF. In DNA, the CDR3 is TGCGCCAGCAGCCAGCGGGAGGAAGTAGGAGATACGCAGTATTTT. This chain joins TRBV4-1 and TRBJ2-3; 8 bases are a match to TRBD2. This CDR3 region has 15 residues. CDR1 and CDR2 (germline): MGHRA, YSYEKL. V was pared by 3 bases and J by 5 bases, with 7 bases of the junction left unmatched.

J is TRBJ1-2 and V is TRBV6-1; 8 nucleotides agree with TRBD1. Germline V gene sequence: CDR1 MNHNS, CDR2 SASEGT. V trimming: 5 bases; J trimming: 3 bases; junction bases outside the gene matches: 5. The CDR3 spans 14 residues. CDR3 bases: TGTGCCAGCAGTCCCGGACAGGGAGACTATGGCTACACCTTC. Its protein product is CASSPGQGDYGYTF.

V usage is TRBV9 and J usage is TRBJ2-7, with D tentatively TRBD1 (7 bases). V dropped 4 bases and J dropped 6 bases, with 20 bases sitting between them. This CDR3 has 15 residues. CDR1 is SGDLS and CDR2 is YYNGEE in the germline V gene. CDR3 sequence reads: CASSIQGGLGAEQYF. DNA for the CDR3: TGTGCCAGCAGCATCCAGGGGGGATTGGGGGCCGAGCAGTACTTC.

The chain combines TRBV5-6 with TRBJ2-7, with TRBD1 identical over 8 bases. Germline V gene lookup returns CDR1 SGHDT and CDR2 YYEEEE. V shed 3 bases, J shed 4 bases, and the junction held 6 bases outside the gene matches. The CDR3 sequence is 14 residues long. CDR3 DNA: TGTGCCAGCAGCTCTACAGGGGGTCGGTACGAGCAGTACGTC. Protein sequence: CASSSTGGRYEQYV.

This chain's CDR3 is CASSETDRGRTGELFF. The CDR3 nucleotides are TGTGCCAGCTCAGAGACGGACAGGGGAAGGACCGGGGAGCTGTTTTTT. The gene calls are TRBV18 and TRBJ2-2; TRBD1 agrees at 9 bases. This CDR3 comprises 16 residues. Trimming at V came to 5 bases and at J to 5 bases, leaving 9 bases not matched to a gene. Germline CDR1 KGHSH, CDR2 LQKENI.

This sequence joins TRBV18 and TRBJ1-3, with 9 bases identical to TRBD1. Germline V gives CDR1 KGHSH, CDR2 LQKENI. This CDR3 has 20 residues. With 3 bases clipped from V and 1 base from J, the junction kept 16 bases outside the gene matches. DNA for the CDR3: TGTGCCAGCTCACCGCGGTTGCCTGAGGGACAGGGAAAATCTGGAAACACCATATATTTT. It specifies CASSPRLPEGQGKSGNTIYF.

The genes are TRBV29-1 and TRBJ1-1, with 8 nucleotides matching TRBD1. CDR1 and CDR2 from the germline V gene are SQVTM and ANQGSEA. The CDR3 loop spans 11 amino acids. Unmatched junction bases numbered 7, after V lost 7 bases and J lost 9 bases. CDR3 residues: CSAETGAQAFF. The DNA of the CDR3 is TGCAGCGCCGAGACAGGGGCGCAAGCTTTCTTT.

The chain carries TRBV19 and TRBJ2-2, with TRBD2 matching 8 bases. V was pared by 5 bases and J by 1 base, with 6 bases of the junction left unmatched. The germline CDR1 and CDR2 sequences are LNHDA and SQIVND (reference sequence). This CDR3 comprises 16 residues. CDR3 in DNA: TGTGCCAGTAGTCACCTCCGGGGGGGGAACACCGGGGAGCTGTTTTTT. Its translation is CASSHLRGGNTGELFF.

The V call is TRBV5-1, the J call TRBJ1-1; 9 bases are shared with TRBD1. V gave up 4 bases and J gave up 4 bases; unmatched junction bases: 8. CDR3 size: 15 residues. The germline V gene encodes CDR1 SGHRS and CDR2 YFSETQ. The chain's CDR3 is CASSPVTGGTTEAFF. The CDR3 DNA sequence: TGCGCCAGCAGCCCCGTGACAGGGGGGACCACTGAAGCTTTCTTT.

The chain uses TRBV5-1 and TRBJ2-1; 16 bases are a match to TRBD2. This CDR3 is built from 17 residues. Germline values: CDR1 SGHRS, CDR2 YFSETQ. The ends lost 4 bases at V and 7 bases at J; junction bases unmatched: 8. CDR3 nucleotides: TGCGCCAGCAGCCCGGGACTAGCGGGAGGGTTGCAAAATGAGCAGTTCTTC. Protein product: CASSPGLAGGLQNEQFF.

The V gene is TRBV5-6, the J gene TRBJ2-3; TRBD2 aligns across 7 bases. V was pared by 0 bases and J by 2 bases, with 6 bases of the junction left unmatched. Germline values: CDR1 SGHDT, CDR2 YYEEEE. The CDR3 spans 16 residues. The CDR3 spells CASSLDGRTHTDTQYF. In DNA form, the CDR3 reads TGTGCCAGCAGCTTGGACGGGAGGACCCACACAGATACGCAGTATTTT.

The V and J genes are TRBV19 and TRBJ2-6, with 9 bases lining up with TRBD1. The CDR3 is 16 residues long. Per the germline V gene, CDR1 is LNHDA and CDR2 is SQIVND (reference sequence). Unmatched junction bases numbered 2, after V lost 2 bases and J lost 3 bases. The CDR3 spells CASSITGGYGANVLTF. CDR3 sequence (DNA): TGTGCCAGTAGTATAACAGGGGGCTATGGGGCCAACGTCCTGACTTTC. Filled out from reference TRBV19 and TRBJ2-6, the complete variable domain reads DGGITQSPKYLFRKEGQNVTLSCEQNLNHDAMYWYRQDPGQGLRLIYYSQIVNDFQKGDIAEGYSVSREKKESFPLTVTSAQKNPTAFYLCASSITGGYGANVLTFGAGSRLTVL.